One and the same sample provided the 17 T cell receptor beta chains below, sequenced in a study of immune characterization of retroperitoneal liposarcoma. TCRdb re-analysed the PCR reads in MiXCR, keeping a single row per CDR3 protein. The sample holds fewer than 20,000 distinct CDR3 sequences, under 45% seen once. Sample: blood. The receptors originated from a male donor with retroperitoneal liposarcoma.

V and J are TRBV6-2 or TRBV6-3 and TRBJ2-1; no firm D call. The J call may not be correct, given that the DNA end is closer to TRBJ2-7. The CDR3 spans 13 residues. CDR1 is MNHEY, CDR2 SVGEGT, per germline. Here the CDR3 reads CASSERHNYEQYF. DNA of the CDR3: TGTGCCAGCAGTGAACGACACAACTACGAGCAGTACTTC.

The CDR3 sequence is CASGPETGELFF. The DNA of the CDR3 is TGTGCTAGTGGCCCAGAAACCGGGGAGCTGTTTTTT. The rearrangement uses TRBV12-5 and TRBJ2-2; D is ambiguous. The CDR3 runs 12 residues. Per the germline V gene, CDR1 is LGHNT and CDR2 is FRNRAP. Deletions cut 6 bases from V and 5 bases from J, with 7 bases between. Using reference TRBV12-5 and TRBJ2-2 for the parts outside the CDR3, the full variable domain is DARVTQTPRHKVTEMGQEVTMRCQPILGHNTVFWYRQTMMQGLELLAYFRNRAPLDDSGMPKDRFSAEMPDATLATLKIQPSEPRDSAVYFCASGPETGELFFGEGSRLTVL.

This clonotype appeared many times. The rearrangement uses TRBV12-5 and TRBJ2-1, with D maybe TRBD2 (5 bases). The ends were cut back, 1 base at V and 15 bases at J, with 13 bases in the middle. CDR1 and CDR2 (germline): LGHNT, FRNRAP. The CDR3 length is 12 residues. The CDR3 DNA reads TGTGCTAGTGGTTTGGGTTGGGGTGAGGGGTTCTTC. Protein product: CASGLGWGEGFF.

The rearrangement links TRBV6-6 to TRBJ2-3; 11 bases fit TRBD2. The CDR3 is 17 residues long. Trimming at V came to 2 bases and at J to 5 bases, leaving 9 bases not matched to a gene. Germline CDR1 reads MNHNY; CDR2 reads SVGAGI (reference sequence). DNA for the CDR3: TGTGCCAGCAGTTACCGCGCCGGGACTAGCGGCGTAGATACGCAGTATTTT. Amino acids: CASSYRAGTSGVDTQYF.

In this sample, this clonotype turned up a few times. CDR3 region: CASSLAAPYEQYF. In DNA form, the CDR3 reads TGTGCCAGCAGTCTAGCGGCGCCCTACGAGCAGTACTTC. V usage is TRBV6-5 and J usage is TRBJ2-5; 7 positions agree with TRBD2. The J call could be wrong; TRBJ2-7 is a better fit for the DNA end. This CDR3 spans 13 amino acids. Germline CDR1 MNHEY, CDR2 SVGAGI.

This sequence joins TRBV25-1 and TRBJ2-5, with 7 nucleotides matching TRBD2. The CDR3 consists of 15 residues. After removal of 6 bases from V and 4 bases from J, the junction contained 11 bases not matched to a gene. Germline V lookup: CDR1 MGHDK, CDR2 SYGVNS. Written as DNA, the CDR3 is TGTGCCAGCAGCCCCATGGCGGGGGATCGAGAGACCCAGTACTTC. Translated, it gives CASSPMAGDRETQYF.

This clonotype was counted only a few times. J is TRBJ2-5 and V is TRBV7-2; 8 bases fit TRBD2. The germline gives CDR1 SGHTA, CDR2 FQGNSA. The J segment lost 2 bases and the V segment lost 6 bases, leaving 11 bases of the junction unmatched. The CDR3 totals 16 residues. As DNA, the CDR3 is TGTGCCAGCAGTTCGGCCGGCGGGGGGCATCAAGAGACCCAGTACTTC. Translation: CASSSAGGGHQETQYF.

About this clonotype itself: It may be a read error: a sequence one base away is much more abundant. The chain is built from TRBV12-3 or TRBV12-4 and TRBJ2-1; D unclear. The CDR3 spans 11 residues. CDR3 coding DNA: TGTGCCCGCAGTTTTGGCAGCCGAGAGTTCTTC. This encodes CARSFGSREFF.

This clonotype has ten or more counts. This sequence joins TRBV12-3 or TRBV12-4 and TRBJ2-7, with D perhaps TRBD2 (5 bases). V was clipped by 2 bases and J by 6 bases, with 14 bases between them. CDR3 size: 14 residues. CDR3 sequence (DNA): TGTGCCAGCAGTTTATCCGGGGAATTGGGCGAGCAGTACTTC. Amino acid sequence: CASSLSGELGEQYF.

This clonotype was found many times. V and J are TRBV6-2 or TRBV6-3 and TRBJ1-2; D uncertain. Per the germline V gene, CDR1 is MNHEY and CDR2 is SVGEGT. The CDR3 sequence is 13 residues long. V lost 6 bases and J lost 2, with 10 bases in between. CDR3 in DNA: TGTGCCAGCAGCTCCGACTTAAACTATGGCTACACCTTC. Its protein product is CASSSDLNYGYTF.

This clonotype has only a few counts. V and J are TRBV6-1 and TRBJ2-1; D uncertain. The CDR3 has 14 residues. The germline CDR1 and CDR2 sequences are MNHNS and SASEGT. V lost 1 base to trimming and J lost 13 bases, with 17 bases between them. The chain's CDR3 is CASSEGGAKNIQFF. The CDR3 nucleotides read TGTGCCAGCAGTGAAGGGGGTGCCAAAAACATTCAGTTCTTC.

J is TRBJ2-1 and V is TRBV20-1; 10 bases line up with TRBD2. Germline V gene lookup returns CDR1 DFQATT and CDR2 SNEGSKA (reference sequence). This CDR3 region has 16 residues. V shed 7 bases and J 0 bases; nucleotides not matched to a gene: 9. The CDR3, as DNA: TGCAGTGAGAGGATGCCTAGCGGGAGCTCCTACAATGAGCAGTTCTTC. Translated: CSERMPSGSSYNEQFF.

This clonotype was seen a few times. The gene calls are TRBV4-1 and TRBJ2-1, with TRBD2 matching over 12 bases. After removal of 8 bases from V and 8 bases from J, the junction contained 34 bases not matched to a gene. Per germline, CDR1 MGHRA and CDR2 YSYEKL. This CDR3 has 23 amino acids. CDR3 protein: CASGIRGGKTSGSKEWNSHEQFF. For the CDR3, the DNA is TGCGCCAGCGGAATCCGAGGAGGGAAGACTAGCGGGAGTAAGGAGTGGAATAGTCATGAGCAGTTCTTC.

The rearrangement uses TRBV25-1 and TRBJ2-5; maybe TRBD2 (6 bases). The better agreement between TRBJ2-7 and the DNA end casts doubt on the J call. In germline, CDR1 is MGHDK, CDR2 SYGVNS. The CDR3 loop spans 14 amino acids. Here the CDR3 reads CASGTGTGAYEQYF. The CDR3 DNA sequence: TGTGCCAGCGGGACCGGGACGGGGGCCTACGAGCAGTACTTC.

Ten or more counts support this clonotype. The DNA of the CDR3 is TGTGCCAGCAGTCACCGGGACGCGTGGAGTGAGACCCAGTTCTTC. It is translated as CASSHRDAWSETQFF. The chain employs TRBV6-1 and TRBJ2-1; either TRBD1 or TRBD2 may supply D (5 bases each). V was shortened by 5 bases and J by 13 bases, with 24 bases between the two germline ends. This CDR3 comprises 15 residues. Germline CDR1 MNHNS, CDR2 SASEGT.

The chain is built from TRBV6-1 and TRBJ2-1; D tentatively reads TRBD1 or TRBD2 (5 bases each). Germline-derived CDR1 and CDR2 are MNHNS and SASEGT. V was trimmed by 2 bases and J by 5 bases, leaving 13 bases between them. The CDR3 totals 15 residues. The CDR3 bases are TGTGCCAGCAGTGAACGGGGCGGGCTTAACAATGAGCAGTTCTTC. This translates into CASSERGGLNNEQFF.

This clonotype was observed a few times. The chain joins TRBV6-2 or TRBV6-3 to TRBJ2-7; TRBD2 agrees at 7 bases. V shed 8 bases, J shed 3 bases, and the junction held 4 bases outside the gene matches. The CDR3 loop spans 12 amino acids. From germline, CDR1 is MNHEY and CDR2 SVGEGT. DNA for the CDR3: TGTGCCAGCCGCCGGGGGGTCTACGAGCAGTACTTC. It yields the protein CASRRGVYEQYF.